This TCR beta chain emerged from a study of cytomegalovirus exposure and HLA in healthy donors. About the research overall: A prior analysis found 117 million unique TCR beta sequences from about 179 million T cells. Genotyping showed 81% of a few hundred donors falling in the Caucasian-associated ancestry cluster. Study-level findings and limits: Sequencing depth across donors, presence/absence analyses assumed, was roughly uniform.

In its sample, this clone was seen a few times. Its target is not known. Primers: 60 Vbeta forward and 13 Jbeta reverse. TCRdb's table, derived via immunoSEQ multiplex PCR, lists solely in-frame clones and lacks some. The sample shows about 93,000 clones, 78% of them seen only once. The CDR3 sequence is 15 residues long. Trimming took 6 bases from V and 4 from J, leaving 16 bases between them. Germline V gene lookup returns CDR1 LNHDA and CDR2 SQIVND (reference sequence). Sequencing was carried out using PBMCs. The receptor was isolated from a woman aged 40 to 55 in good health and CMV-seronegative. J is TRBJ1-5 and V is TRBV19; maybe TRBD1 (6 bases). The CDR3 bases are TGTGCCAGTAGATTCGACAGGTTCAAGAATCAGCCCCAGCATTTT. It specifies CASRFDRFKNQPQHF.